This T cell receptor (beta chain) was sequenced for a study of radiation and T cells in renal cell carcinoma. Notes on the study in general: In blood, top tumor clones expanded by 2 weeks, shrinking by 4. No pretreatment tumor biopsies were available for baseline clonotypes.

Germline V CDR1 and CDR2: SGHRS, YFSETQ. V was shortened by 3 bases and J by 2 bases, with 11 bases between the two germline ends. CDR3 length equals 14 residues. Method: immunoSEQ multiplex PCR; TCRdb's copy keeps in-frame clones and lacks some. Of over 45,000 clones listed, more than 60% are singletons. Points on this clone: Its antigen remains unidentified.

The time point is: baseline pretreatment blood. Treatment indicated: 15 Gy SBRT to primary tumor, nephrectomy 4 weeks later. The sample in question was blood, obtained from a patient whose treatment included radiotherapy and nephrectomy. This receptor was identified in a man aged 55 to 70 with renal cell carcinoma. The gene calls are TRBV5-1 and TRBJ1-1; D is uncertain. CDR3 sequence reads: CASSSTPRNTEAFF. CDR3 DNA sequence: TGCGCCAGCAGCTCAACCCCGCGCAACACTGAAGCTTTCTTT.